The 8 T cell receptor beta chains in this list originate from one sample, sequenced in a study of CD8 T cells in Susac syndrome. RNA in amounts of about 0.5 to 1 ug was reverse transcribed with random hexamers. TCRdb processed the immunoSEQ multiplex PCR reads anew with MiXCR; each CDR3 protein has one entry. The sample holds 150,000 to 200,000 distinct CDR3 sequences, around 95% seen once. Sequencing was carried out using CD8+ T cells from PBMCs. These receptors were taken from a human donor with Susac syndrome.

The chain is built from TRBV20-1 and TRBJ1-1, with no clear D. CDR1 is DFQATT, CDR2 SNEGSKA, per germline (reference sequence). Trimming cost V 2 bases and J 2 bases, with 18 bases left between them. This CDR3 has 16 amino acids. Written as DNA, the CDR3 is TGCAGTGCTAGACTTTTGACGGATCAAGGAAACACTGAAGCTTTCTTT. It specifies CSARLLTDQGNTEAFF.

The count of this clonotype is one. The chain uses TRBV4-1 and TRBJ1-1; no definite D call. V lost 3 bases and J 0 bases, leaving 5 bases between the germline ends. Germline values: CDR1 MGHRA, CDR2 YSYEKL. The CDR3 consists of 13 residues. The chain's CDR3 is CASSHGVNTEAFF. CDR3 nucleotide sequence: TGCGCCAGCAGCCACGGGGTGAACACTGAAGCTTTCTTT.

V usage is TRBV20-1 and J usage is TRBJ1-1; TRBD1 is a possible D gene (6 bases). The CDR3 is 12 residues long. Between the trimmed V and J ends, which lost 1 base and 4 bases, there was a span of 7 bases. CDR1 DFQATT and CDR2 SNEGSKA come from the germline V gene (reference sequence). CDR3 amino acids: CSARGRGTEAFF. The CDR3 region has the DNA TGCAGTGCTAGAGGCAGGGGCACTGAAGCTTTCTTT.

The chain links TRBV6-5 to TRBJ2-7; D gene unclear. Germline V gene data show CDR1 as MNHEY and CDR2 as SVGAGI. The CDR3 is 14 residues long. Trimming left V 6 bases short and J 6 bases short, with 18 bases between. CDR3 region: CASSTYKATFEQYF. CDR3 DNA sequence: TGTGCCAGCAGCACATATAAAGCGACCTTCGAGCAGTACTTC.

This chain connects TRBV28 to TRBJ1-1, with a possible D match to TRBD1 (5 bases). The CDR3 covers 14 residues. Germline values: CDR1 MDHEN, CDR2 SYDVKM. The V and J ends lost 4 bases and 4 bases respectively, with 13 bases between them. DNA of the CDR3: TGTGCCAGCAGTTCGTCCCCGGACACCACTGAAGCTTTCTTT. It translates to CASSSSPDTTEAFF.

The rearrangement links TRBV15 to TRBJ2-5; D not resolved. CDR1 is LNHNV and CDR2 is YYDKDF in the germline V gene (reference sequence). The CDR3 length is 15 residues. The germline V and J ends were trimmed by 0 bases and 0 bases, with 8 bases remaining between them. In DNA, the CDR3 is TGTGCCACCAGCAGAGATGGCCGGAACCAAGAGACCCAGTACTTC. Protein sequence: CATSRDGRNQETQYF.

The rearrangement joins TRBV28 to TRBJ2-3; TRBD1 might be the D (5 bases). Trimming stripped 1 base from V and 8 bases from J, with 13 bases between. CDR1 and CDR2 from the germline V gene are MDHEN and SYDVKM. The CDR3 loop spans 14 amino acids. CDR3 nucleotides: TGTGCCAGCAGTTTATTACCCATCCAGGGTACGCAGTATTTT. Translating it yields CASSLLPIQGTQYF. The full variable domain, rest sourced from reference TRBV28 and TRBJ2-3, is DVKVTQSSRYLVKRTGEKVFLECVQDMDHENMFWYRQDPGLGLRLIYFSYDVKMKEKGDIPEGYSVSREKKERFSLILESASTNQTSMYLCASSLLPIQGTQYFGPGTRLTVL.

This chain joins TRBV6-2 or TRBV6-3 and TRBJ2-1; no reliable D call. The CDR3 is made up of 12 amino acids. Germline assignment: CDR1 MNHEY and CDR2 SVGEGT. V lost 5 bases to trimming and J lost 3 bases, with 5 bases between them. The CDR3 is CASSLFYNEQFF. DNA of the CDR3: TGTGCCAGCAGTCTCTTCTACAATGAGCAGTTCTTC.